Following are 15 T cell receptor beta chains from one sample sequenced in a study of monozygotic twins with cystic fibrosis. Repertoires were generated with immunoSEQ multiplex PCR, while TCRdb's copy carries only in-frame clones and drops some. The sample contains approximately 34,000 clones, over 70% of which appear only once. The specimen sequenced was blood. The receptors here all came from a girl aged 2 to 10 with cystic fibrosis.

In this sample, this clone turned up a few times. V and J are TRBV9 and TRBJ2-3; D possibly corresponds to TRBD2 (7 bases). This CDR3 has 13 residues. Trimming removed 7 bases from V and 8 bases from J, with 17 bases in between. Germline CDR1 SGDLS, CDR2 YYNGEE. The DNA of the CDR3 is TGTGCCAGCGGGGGGGCCCGCGGGGGTACGCAGTATTTT. It translates to CASGGARGGTQYF.

This rearrangement joins TRBV5-1 to TRBJ2-2, with TRBD2 identical over 14 bases. Germline assignment: CDR1 SGHRS and CDR2 YFSETQ. Germline trimming cut 4 bases from V and 5 bases from J; bases unmatched to any gene: 10. The length of the CDR3 is 18 residues. The CDR3 reads CASSLRTSGGPITGELFF. In DNA form, the CDR3 reads TGCGCCAGCAGCCTAAGGACTAGCGGGGGGCCCATAACCGGGGAGCTGTTTTTT.

The V call is TRBV7-2, the J call TRBJ1-1; D remains ambiguous. Trimming removed 5 bases at V and 6 bases at J, with 19 bases between. Germline V gene lookup returns CDR1 SGHTA and CDR2 FQGNSA. CDR3 size: 15 residues. DNA for the CDR3: TGTACCAGCAGCCCCTCGGTCTCCAGGAGCGCTGAAGCTTTCTTT. Amino acid sequence: CTSSPSVSRSAEAFF. The entire variable domain, with the rest obtained from reference TRBV7-2 and TRBJ1-1, is as follows: GAGVSQSPSNKVTEKGKDVELRCDPISGHTALYWYRQSLGQGLEFLIYFQGNSAPDKSGLPSDRFSAERTGGSVSTLTIQRTQQEDSAVYLCTSSPSVSRSAEAFFGQGTRLTVV.

The sample holds a few counts of this clone. The genes are TRBV7-3 and TRBJ1-1, with unresolved D. This CDR3 comprises 13 residues. Germline V gives CDR1 SGHTA, CDR2 FQGTGA. The V end lost 4 bases, the J end lost 3 bases, and 9 bases lay between the germline ends. For the CDR3, the DNA is TGTGCCAGCAGCTCCCGGATAGACACTGAAGCTTTCTTT. Translated, it gives CASSSRIDTEAFF.

This chain connects TRBV2 to TRBJ2-5, with D unresolved. Germline V gene data show CDR1 as SNHLY and CDR2 as FYNNEI. Trimming left V 0 bases short and J 3 bases short, with 11 bases between. This CDR3 has 15 residues. CDR3 loop: CASSEAYPIKETQYF. The CDR3 nucleotides are TGTGCCAGCAGTGAAGCCTATCCGATTAAAGAGACCCAGTACTTC.

V usage is TRBV19 and J usage is TRBJ1-2; D remains unclear. The length of the CDR3 is 12 residues. The germline V and J ends were trimmed by 4 bases and 0 bases, with 3 bases remaining between them. Germline V gene lookup returns CDR1 LNHDA and CDR2 SQIVND (reference sequence). The CDR3: CASSRSNYGYTF. CDR3 DNA: TGTGCCAGTAGTAGGTCTAACTATGGCTACACCTTC.

This chain links TRBV5-1 with TRBJ2-2; TRBD1 matches 7 bases. Germline V lookup: CDR1 SGHRS, CDR2 YFSETQ. The CDR3 extends over 15 amino acids. As DNA, the CDR3 is TGCGCGGGCAGATCCGGGACAGCGAACACCGGGGAGCTGTTTTTT. Its translation is CAGRSGTANTGELFF.

This chain connects TRBV6-1 to TRBJ1-3, with unresolved D. The CDR3 length is 11 residues. Trimming removed 6 bases from V and 4 bases from J, with 4 bases in between. CDR1 MNHNS and CDR2 SASEGT come from the germline V gene. The CDR3 nucleotides read TGTGCCAGCAGGGGGGGAAACACCATATATTTT. This translates into CASRGGNTIYF.

The J gene is TRBJ1-1, the V gene TRBV10-3; 8 bases align to TRBD1. The CDR3 loop spans 15 amino acids. CDR1 is ENHRY and CDR2 is SYGVKD in the germline V gene. V gave up 2 bases and J gave up 1 base; unmatched junction bases: 3. CDR3 coding DNA: TGTGCCATCAGTGAGCCGGGACAGGAGAACACTGAAGCTTTCTTT. Protein: CAISEPGQENTEAFF.

The chain uses TRBV2 and TRBJ2-5; the D gene is possibly TRBD2 (6 bases). The CDR3 has 11 residues. The V end lost 7 bases, the J end lost 5 bases, and 8 bases lay between the germline ends. The germline CDR1 and CDR2 sequences are SNHLY and FYNNEI. CDR3 in DNA: TGTGCCAGCACAGGGAGGGAGACCCAGTACTTC. It encodes CASTGRETQYF.

This clone was seen just once. The chain employs TRBV7-2 and TRBJ2-3; 7 nucleotides line up with TRBD2. The CDR3 runs 15 residues. From germline, CDR1 is SGHTA and CDR2 FQGNSA. V lost 5 bases, J lost 2 bases, and 7 bases stayed unmatched. The CDR3 nucleotides read TGTGCCAGCAGCATACAAGCGGGGCCCACAGATACGCAGTATTTT. Translated: CASSIQAGPTDTQYF.

This chain connects TRBV7-8 to TRBJ2-3; no clear D. Germline assignment: CDR1 SGHVS and CDR2 FQNEAQ. V dropped 3 bases and J dropped 6 bases, with 13 bases sitting between them. The CDR3 sequence is 14 residues long. The CDR3 protein is CASSLGTQVDTQYF. The DNA of the CDR3 is TGTGCCAGCAGCTTGGGCACCCAAGTGGATACGCAGTATTTT. The full variable domain, with the rest looked up from reference TRBV7-8 and TRBJ2-3, is GAGVSQSPRYKVAKRGQDVALRCDPISGHVSLFWYQQALGQGPEFLTYFQNEAQLDKSGLPSDRFFAERPEGSVSTLKIQRTQQEDSAVYLCASSLGTQVDTQYFGPGTRLTVL.

The chain employs TRBV6-5 and TRBJ2-7; a possible D gene is TRBD2 (7 bases). Germline V gene lookup returns CDR1 MNHEY and CDR2 SVGAGI. The CDR3 sequence is 15 residues long. V was cut by 5 bases and J by 0 bases, with 14 bases left in between. CDR3 region: CASSLAGASSYEQYF. The CDR3 DNA reads TGTGCCAGCAGTCTGGCGGGGGCTAGCTCCTACGAGCAGTACTTC.

This clone was seen more than once but under ten times. The rearrangement links TRBV5-1 to TRBJ1-1, with TRBD1 as a possible D gene (6 bases). The CDR3 sequence is 15 residues long. Per the germline V gene, CDR1 is SGHRS and CDR2 is YFSETQ. V gave up 0 bases and J gave up 1 base, with 10 bases separating them. CDR3 nucleotide sequence: TGCGCCAGCAGCTTGGAGGACAGCCAGAACACTGAAGCTTTCTTT. Its protein product is CASSLEDSQNTEAFF.

The V and J genes are TRBV15 and TRBJ2-2; TRBD1 aligns across 8 bases. CDR1 and CDR2 (germline): LNHNV, YYDKDF (reference sequence). This CDR3 comprises 16 residues. V shed 3 bases and J 6 bases; nucleotides not matched to a gene: 9. The chain's CDR3 is CATSRKGDRSPGELFF. The CDR3 DNA reads TGTGCCACCAGCAGGAAAGGGGACAGGAGCCCCGGGGAGCTGTTTTTT.